This TCR beta chain was identified during a study of blood T cell repertoires in COVID-19. Study as a whole: T cells, B-cell-depleted T cells, or PBMCs provided the cDNA or gDNA that served as material.

Original processing methods: From reference gene primer amplification, estimates of nucleated cell counts were derived. Assay used: immunoSEQ multiplex PCR; TCRdb lists only in-frame clones, some missing. V and J calls and clone size are those listed in that table; D and trimming were worked out from the DNA. Of approximately 290,000 clones in the sample, roughly 85% were seen once. CDR1 and CDR2 (germline): MDHEN, SYDVKM. The CDR3 covers 14 residues. With 3 bases removed from V and 1 base from J, the gap between germline ends came to 9 bases. The age range of participants was about 18 to 90 years, with residence in fewer than 25 US areas. Either two negative PCRs, clearance, or symptom resolution qualified Cohort 3 donors as recovered. This clone was picked up one time.

The genes are TRBV28 and TRBJ2-5; D possibly corresponds to TRBD1 (6 bases). This clonotype was obtained from a woman in her 30s who had recovered from COVID-19. Sequenced material: PBMCs or T cells enriched from blood (not recorded which). The CDR3 region is CASSLIQGQETQYF. The CDR3 DNA follows: TGTGCCAGCAGTTTGATACAGGGCCAAGAGACCCAGTACTTC.